The 24 T cell receptor beta chains presented below share a single source sample, sequenced in a study of T cell responses to AZD1222 COVID-19 vaccine. The method was immunoSEQ multiplex PCR; TCRdb's version includes in-frame clones alone and lacks a portion of them. The table lists about 150,000 clones, roughly 90% of them singletons, with about 19% in the top ten. The source material was peripheral blood, sampled on day 0 of AZD1222 vaccination. All receptors derive from an adult in good health.

This clone was counted once. The chain has TRBV29-1 and TRBJ1-1; D remains ambiguous. Per germline, CDR1 SQVTM and CDR2 ANQGSEA. This CDR3 spans 12 amino acids. Trimming left V 7 bases short and J 0 bases short, with 9 bases between. The CDR3 spells CSGTPMNTEAFF. The CDR3 nucleotides read TGCAGCGGCACACCCATGAACACTGAAGCTTTCTTT.

The CDR3 loop reads CASSPGTGGNLAKLFF. In DNA, the CDR3 is TGTGCCAGCAGCCCAGGGACAGGGGGCAACTTGGCCAAACTGTTTTTT. The chain has TRBV7-9 and TRBJ1-4; 12 nucleotides line up with TRBD1. CDR1 is SEHNR and CDR2 is FQNEAQ in the germline V gene (reference sequence). This CDR3 contains 16 residues. Trimming took 5 bases from V and 11 from J; bases not matched to a gene: 12.

The chain links TRBV14 to TRBJ2-7; D is uncertain. CDR3 length equals 12 residues. Trimming cost V 6 bases and J 6 bases, with 12 bases left between them. Germline values: CDR1 SGHDN, CDR2 FVKESK. DNA for the CDR3: TGTGCCAGCAGTCCCGGATACGCCGAGCAGTACTTC. Translating it yields CASSPGYAEQYF.

This clone was detected only a few times. The chain couples TRBV18 to TRBJ2-7, with D uncertain. CDR1 is KGHSH and CDR2 is LQKENI in the germline V gene. This CDR3 contains 12 residues. V lost 2 bases to trimming and J lost 6 bases, with 8 bases between them. The CDR3 loop reads CASSPVVGEQYF. CDR3 coding DNA: TGTGCCAGCTCACCAGTGGTGGGCGAGCAGTACTTC.

V and J are TRBV4-1 and TRBJ1-3, with D maybe TRBD1 (6 bases). The CDR3 loop spans 17 amino acids. Germline V gives CDR1 MGHRA, CDR2 YSYEKL. The V end was cut by 1 base, the J end by 3 bases, with 16 bases between. CDR3: CASSQAPGGGGGNTIYF. The CDR3 DNA sequence: TGCGCCAGCAGCCAAGCCCCGGGAGGGGGAGGTGGAAACACCATATATTTT.

This chain connects TRBV30 to TRBJ1-2; D uncertain. Germline V gives CDR1 GTSNPN, CDR2 SVGIG (reference sequence). This CDR3 spans 14 amino acids. The V end lost 2 bases, the J end lost 4 bases, and 14 bases lay between the germline ends. CDR3 protein: CAWSRRGLGYGYTF. DNA for the CDR3: TGTGCCTGGAGTCGGAGAGGGCTGGGCTATGGCTACACCTTC.

This clone was recorded once. J is TRBJ2-3 and V is TRBV9, with 8 bases that match TRBD2. V lost 2 bases and J lost 2; bases outside the gene matches: 7. The CDR3 length is 16 residues. In germline, CDR1 is SGDLS, CDR2 YYNGEE. CDR3 sequence reads: CASSVGSGSDTDTQYF. For the CDR3, the DNA is TGTGCCAGCAGCGTTGGGAGCGGGAGTGACACAGATACGCAGTATTTT.

The chain links TRBV5-5 to TRBJ1-2; possibly TRBD1 for D (5 bases). This CDR3 region has 14 residues. Trimming took 1 base from V and 2 from J, leaving 9 bases between them. Germline CDR1 and CDR2: SGHKS and YYEKEE (reference sequence). The CDR3 DNA follows: TGTGCCAGCAGCTTGCGCACAGGAAACTATGGCTACACCTTC. As protein: CASSLRTGNYGYTF.

The V call is TRBV7-2, the J call TRBJ1-5, with D hard to call. V lost 1 base and J 3 bases, leaving 13 bases between the germline ends. The CDR3 totals 16 residues. Germline CDR1 is SGHTA and CDR2 is FQGNSA. The CDR3 reads CASSLGPRQPNQPQHF. The DNA of the CDR3 is TGTGCCAGCAGCTTAGGGCCTCGACAACCCAATCAGCCCCAGCATTTT. Variable domain in full (rest from reference TRBV7-2 and TRBJ1-5): GAGVSQSPSNKVTEKGKDVELRCDPISGHTALYWYRQSLGQGLEFLIYFQGNSAPDKSGLPSDRFSAERTGGSVSTLTIQRTQQEDSAVYLCASSLGPRQPNQPQHFGDGTRLSIL.

This clone was seen only once. The gene calls are TRBV7-2 and TRBJ2-7, with D hard to call. Germline V gives CDR1 SGHTA, CDR2 FQGNSA. This CDR3 contains 12 residues. V was trimmed by 2 bases and J by 4 bases, leaving 6 bases between them. CDR3 residues: CASSLNNYEQYF. The CDR3 coding sequence is TGTGCCAGCAGCTTAAATAATTACGAGCAGTACTTC.

This clone appeared a few times. This chain joins TRBV18 and TRBJ1-5; weak D call: TRBD1 (5 bases). The CDR3 covers 13 residues. Germline loops: CDR1 KGHSH, CDR2 LQKENI. The ends were cut back, 5 bases at V and 5 bases at J, with 10 bases in the middle. CDR3 loop: CASSGGVDQPQHF. The DNA of the CDR3 is TGTGCCAGCTCAGGGGGAGTCGATCAGCCCCAGCATTTT.

CDR3 loop: CASSSYTDTQYF. Here the CDR3 DNA reads TGTGCCAGCAGCTCTTACACAGATACGCAGTATTTT. The chain joins TRBV5-6 to TRBJ2-3; D is unresolved. The ends were cut back, 3 bases at V and 2 bases at J, with 4 bases in the middle. CDR1 is SGHDT and CDR2 is YYEEEE in the germline V gene. The CDR3 sequence is 12 residues long. Combining the CDR3 with reference TRBV5-6 and TRBJ2-3 gives the whole variable domain DAGVTQSPTHLIKTRGQQVTLRCSPKSGHDTVSWYQQALGQGPQFIFQYYEEEERQRGNFPDRFSGHQFPNYSSELNVNALLLGDSALYLCASSSYTDTQYFGPGTRLTVL.

The chain carries TRBV5-4 and TRBJ1-1; possible D gene TRBD1, 5 bases. This CDR3 spans 16 amino acids. V lost 4 bases, J lost 3 bases, and 19 bases lay in between. Germline V gene data show CDR1 as SGHNT and CDR2 as YYREEE (reference sequence). The DNA of the CDR3 is TGTGCCAGCAGCCGGGCGCAGGGTGATTTGGACACTGAAGCTTTCTTT. Protein product: CASSRAQGDLDTEAFF.

The J gene is TRBJ2-1, the V gene TRBV19, with D perhaps matching TRBD2 (7 bases). The CDR3 runs to 13 residues. V was clipped by 5 bases and J by 8 bases, with 13 bases between them. Germline CDR1 is LNHDA and CDR2 is SQIVND (reference sequence). The CDR3 loop is CASSLGGGDEQFF. As DNA, the CDR3 is TGTGCCAGTAGTCTAGGGGGGGGAGATGAGCAGTTCTTC.

V usage is TRBV19 and J usage is TRBJ2-1, with D uncertain. Trimming shortened V by 4 bases and J by 4 bases, and 14 bases separated the two germline ends. Germline loops: CDR1 LNHDA, CDR2 SQIVND (reference sequence). The CDR3 covers 15 residues. The CDR3 DNA reads TGTGCCAGTAGTACCGATATACAAGGATACAATGAGCAGTTCTTC. Residues: CASSTDIQGYNEQFF.

The rearrangement links TRBV29-1 to TRBJ1-4, with D maybe TRBD1 (5 bases). Trimming removed 6 bases from V and 5 bases from J, with 16 bases in between. Per germline, CDR1 SQVTM and CDR2 ANQGSEA. The CDR3 is made up of 14 amino acids. The CDR3 here is CSVGRGTGNEKLFF. In nucleotides, the CDR3 is TGCAGCGTCGGGAGAGGGACGGGCAATGAAAAACTGTTTTTT.

This clone has only one observation. The gene calls are TRBV6-5 and TRBJ2-7, with D tentatively TRBD2 (6 bases). The V end lost 3 bases, the J end lost 1 base, and 10 bases lay between the germline ends. The CDR3 loop spans 14 amino acids. Germline V lookup: CDR1 MNHEY, CDR2 SVGAGI. The CDR3 DNA sequence: TGTGCCAGCAGTTATTTCGGGGGTTCCTACGAGCAGTACTTC. This translates into CASSYFGGSYEQYF.

The gene calls are TRBV12-5 and TRBJ1-1, with TRBD1 identical over 9 bases. V shed 2 bases and J 5 bases; nucleotides not matched to a gene: 3. The V gene's germline CDR1 is LGHNT and CDR2 FRNRAP. The CDR3 totals 14 residues. CDR3 loop: CASGLTGGVTEAFF. The CDR3 bases are TGTGCTAGTGGTTTGACAGGGGGCGTTACTGAAGCTTTCTTT.

The chain is built from TRBV6-2 or TRBV6-3 and TRBJ1-2; D gene ambiguous. This CDR3 has 13 amino acids. The V end lost 1 base, the J end lost 2 bases, and 5 bases lay between the germline ends. Per germline, CDR1 MNHEY and CDR2 SVGEGT. CDR3: CASSYLTNYGYTF. CDR3 nucleotide sequence: TGTGCCAGCAGTTACTTGACAAACTATGGCTACACCTTC.

The genes are TRBV19 and TRBJ2-3, with TRBD2 matching over 14 bases. Germline assignment: CDR1 LNHDA and CDR2 SQIVND (reference sequence). There are 14 residues in the CDR3. The ends lost 5 bases at V and 7 bases at J; junction bases unmatched: 2. As DNA, the CDR3 is TGTGCCAGTAGTGGACTAGCGGGGGGCAATACGCAGTATTTT. It codes for CASSGLAGGNTQYF.

V and J are TRBV19 and TRBJ1-5; D may be TRBD1 (5 bases). V lost 5 bases and J lost 9, with 11 bases in between. The germline V gene encodes CDR1 LNHDA and CDR2 SQIVND (reference sequence). The CDR3 runs to 12 residues. CDR3 amino acids: CASSQGVRPQHF. CDR3 in DNA: TGTGCCAGTAGTCAAGGGGTCCGGCCCCAGCATTTT.

V and J are TRBV4-3 and TRBJ1-1; D is uncertain. This CDR3 region has 15 residues. Germline V CDR1 and CDR2: LGHNA, YSLEER. The V gene lost 0 bases and the J gene lost 0 bases, with 8 bases spanning the gap. CDR3 region: CASSQERGLNTEAFF. DNA of the CDR3: TGCGCCAGCAGCCAAGAGCGGGGATTGAACACTGAAGCTTTCTTT.

The J gene is TRBJ2-3, the V gene TRBV6-6; TRBD2 matches 7 bases. The germline CDR1 and CDR2 sequences are MNHNY and SVGAGI (reference sequence). Unmatched junction bases numbered 25, after V lost 5 bases and J lost 2 bases. The CDR3 is 21 amino acids. The DNA for the CDR3 is TGTGCCAGCAGTCCCAAAGGGGTCGACGGGAGGAGTAGGGGCACCACAGATACGCAGTATTTT. It codes for CASSPKGVDGRSRGTTDTQYF.

J is TRBJ1-4 and V is TRBV19; TRBD1 might be the D (5 bases). This CDR3 comprises 14 residues. Between the trimmed V and J ends, which lost 4 bases and 7 bases, there was a span of 13 bases. Per the germline V gene, CDR1 is LNHDA and CDR2 is SQIVND (reference sequence). CDR3 DNA sequence: TGTGCCAGTAGTACCGACAGAAGGGGTGAAAAACTGTTTTTT. Translation gives CASSTDRRGEKLFF.